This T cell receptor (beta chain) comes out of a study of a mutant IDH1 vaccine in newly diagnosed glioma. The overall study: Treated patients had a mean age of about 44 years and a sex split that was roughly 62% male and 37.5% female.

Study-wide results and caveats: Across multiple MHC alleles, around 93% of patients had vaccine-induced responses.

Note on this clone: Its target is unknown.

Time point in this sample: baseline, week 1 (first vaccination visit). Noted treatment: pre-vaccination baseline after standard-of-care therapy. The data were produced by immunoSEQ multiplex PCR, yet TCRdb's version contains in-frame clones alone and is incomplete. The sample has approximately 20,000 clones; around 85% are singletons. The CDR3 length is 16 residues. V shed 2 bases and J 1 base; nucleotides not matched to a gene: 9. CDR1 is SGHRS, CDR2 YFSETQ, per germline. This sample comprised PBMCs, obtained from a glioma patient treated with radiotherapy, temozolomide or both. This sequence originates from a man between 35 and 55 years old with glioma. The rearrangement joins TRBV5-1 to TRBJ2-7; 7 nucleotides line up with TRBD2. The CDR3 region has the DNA TGCGCCAGCAGCTTCTACGTCGCTAGCGGATCCTACGAGCAGTACTTC. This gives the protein CASSFYVASGSYEQYF.